This T cell receptor beta chain was profiled in a study of cytomegalovirus exposure and HLA in healthy donors. Germline V CDR1 and CDR2: SEHNR, FQNEAQ (reference sequence). CDR3 length: 13 residues. A word on this clone: One end of the junction does not line up with germline, which may come from a read error.

The PCR employed 60 Vbeta primers together with 13 Jbeta primers. Data came from immunoSEQ multiplex PCR; TCRdb stores just in-frame clones and leaves some out. The data contain roughly 90,000 clones, around 78% of them singletons. V usage is TRBV7-9 and J usage is TRBJ1-2; 7 nucleotides align to TRBD1. Sequencing was carried out using PBMCs. This sequence was found in a woman aged 40 to 49 in good health and CMV-seropositive. The CDR3: CSSSLDRDDGYTF. The CDR3 nucleotides are TGTTCCAGCAGCCTTGACAGGGACGATGGCTACACCTTC.